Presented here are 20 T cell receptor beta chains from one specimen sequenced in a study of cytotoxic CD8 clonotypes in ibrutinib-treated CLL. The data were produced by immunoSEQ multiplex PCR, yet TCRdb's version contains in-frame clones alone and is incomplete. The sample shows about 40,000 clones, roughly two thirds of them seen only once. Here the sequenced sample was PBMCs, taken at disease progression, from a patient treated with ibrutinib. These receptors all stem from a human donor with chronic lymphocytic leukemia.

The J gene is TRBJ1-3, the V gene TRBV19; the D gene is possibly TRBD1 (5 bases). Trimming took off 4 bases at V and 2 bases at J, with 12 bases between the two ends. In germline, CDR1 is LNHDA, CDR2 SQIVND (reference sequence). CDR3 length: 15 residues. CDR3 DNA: TGTGCCAGTAGTAGCCAGGGAGGAACTGGAAACACCATATATTTT. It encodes CASSSQGGTGNTIYF. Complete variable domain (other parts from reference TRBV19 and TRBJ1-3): DGGITQSPKYLFRKEGQNVTLSCEQNLNHDAMYWYRQDPGQGLRLIYYSQIVNDFQKGDIAEGYSVSREKKESFPLTVTSAQKNPTAFYLCASSSQGGTGNTIYFGEGSWLTVV.

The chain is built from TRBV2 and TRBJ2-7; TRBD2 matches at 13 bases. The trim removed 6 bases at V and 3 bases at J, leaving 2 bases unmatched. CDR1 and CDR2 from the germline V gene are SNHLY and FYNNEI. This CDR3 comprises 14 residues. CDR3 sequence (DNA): TGTGCCAGCAGCCGACTAGCGGGAGGCTACGAGCAGTACTTC. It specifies CASSRLAGGYEQYF. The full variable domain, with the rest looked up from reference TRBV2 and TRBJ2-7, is EPEVTQTPSHQVTQMGQEVILRCVPISNHLYFYWYRQILGQKVEFLVSFYNNEISEKSEIFDDQFSVERPDGSNFTLKIRSTKLEDSAMYFCASSRLAGGYEQYFGPGTRLTVT.

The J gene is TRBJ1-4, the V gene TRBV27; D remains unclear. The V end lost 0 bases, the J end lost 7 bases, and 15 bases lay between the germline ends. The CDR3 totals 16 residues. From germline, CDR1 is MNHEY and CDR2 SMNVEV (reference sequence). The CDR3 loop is CASSLSRSAGSEKLFF. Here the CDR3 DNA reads TGTGCCAGCAGTTTATCACGGTCCGCGGGCAGTGAAAAACTGTTTTTT.

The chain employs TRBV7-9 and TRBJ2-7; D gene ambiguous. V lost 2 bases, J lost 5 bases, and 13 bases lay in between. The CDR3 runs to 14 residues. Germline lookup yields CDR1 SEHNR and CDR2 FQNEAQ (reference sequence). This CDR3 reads CASSLYGGHDEQYF. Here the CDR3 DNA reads TGTGCCAGCAGCTTATATGGCGGCCACGACGAGCAGTACTTC. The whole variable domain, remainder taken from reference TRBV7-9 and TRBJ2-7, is DTGVSQNPRHKITKRGQNVTFRCDPISEHNRLYWYRQTLGQGPEFLTYFQNEAQLEKSRLLSDRFSAERPKGSFSTLEIQRTEQGDSAMYLCASSLYGGHDEQYFGPGTRLTVT.

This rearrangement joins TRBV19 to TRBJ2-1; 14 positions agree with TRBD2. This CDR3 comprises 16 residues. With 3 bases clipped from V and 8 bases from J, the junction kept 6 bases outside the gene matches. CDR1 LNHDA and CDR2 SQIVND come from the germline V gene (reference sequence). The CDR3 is CASSIAGTSGSYEQFF. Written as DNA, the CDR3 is TGTGCCAGTAGTATCGCCGGGACTAGCGGGAGCTATGAGCAGTTCTTC. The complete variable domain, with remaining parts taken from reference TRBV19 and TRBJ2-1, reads DGGITQSPKYLFRKEGQNVTLSCEQNLNHDAMYWYRQDPGQGLRLIYYSQIVNDFQKGDIAEGYSVSREKKESFPLTVTSAQKNPTAFYLCASSIAGTSGSYEQFFGPGTRLTVL.

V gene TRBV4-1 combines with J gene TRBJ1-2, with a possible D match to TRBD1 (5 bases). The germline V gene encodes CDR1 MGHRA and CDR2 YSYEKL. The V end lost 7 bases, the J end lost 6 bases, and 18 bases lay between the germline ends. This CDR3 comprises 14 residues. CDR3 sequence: CASTLGGGNNGYTF. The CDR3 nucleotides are TGCGCCAGCACCCTGGGGGGGGGTAATAATGGCTACACCTTC.

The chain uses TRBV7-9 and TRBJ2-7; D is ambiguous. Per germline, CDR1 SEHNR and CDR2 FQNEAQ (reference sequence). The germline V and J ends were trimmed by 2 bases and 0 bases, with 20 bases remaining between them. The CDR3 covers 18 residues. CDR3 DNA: TGTGCCAGCAGCTTACTTGGCCTGGCGGAACGGAGCTCCTACGAGCAGTACTTC. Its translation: CASSLLGLAERSSYEQYF.

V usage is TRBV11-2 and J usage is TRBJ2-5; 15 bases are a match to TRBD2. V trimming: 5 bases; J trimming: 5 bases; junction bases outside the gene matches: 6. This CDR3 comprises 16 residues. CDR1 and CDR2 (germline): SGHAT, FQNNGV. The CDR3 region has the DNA TGTGCCAGCAGCCGCGGACTAGCGGGAGGGCGTGAGACCCAGTACTTC. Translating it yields CASSRGLAGGRETQYF. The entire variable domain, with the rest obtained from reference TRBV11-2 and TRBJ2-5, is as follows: EAGVAQSPRYKIIEKRQSVAFWCNPISGHATLYWYQQILGQGPKLLIQFQNNGVVDDSQLPKDRFSAERLKGVDSTLKIQPAKLEDSAVYLCASSRGLAGGRETQYFGPGTRLLVL.

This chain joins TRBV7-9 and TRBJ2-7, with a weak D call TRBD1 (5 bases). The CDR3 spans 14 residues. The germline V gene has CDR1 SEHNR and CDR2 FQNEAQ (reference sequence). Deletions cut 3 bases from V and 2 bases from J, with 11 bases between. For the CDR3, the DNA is TGTGCCAGCAGCTTCTTCGAGGACACCTACGAGCAGTACTTC. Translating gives CASSFFEDTYEQYF.

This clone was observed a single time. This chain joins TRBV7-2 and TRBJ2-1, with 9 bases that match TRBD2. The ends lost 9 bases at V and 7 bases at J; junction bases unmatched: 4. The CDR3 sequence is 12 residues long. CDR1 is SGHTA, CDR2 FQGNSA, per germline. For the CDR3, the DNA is TGTGCCAGTAGACTAGCGGTAAATGAGCAGTTCTTC. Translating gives CASRLAVNEQFF. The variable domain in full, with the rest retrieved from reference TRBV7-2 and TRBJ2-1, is GAGVSQSPSNKVTEKGKDVELRCDPISGHTALYWYRQSLGQGLEFLIYFQGNSAPDKSGLPSDRFSAERTGGSVSTLTIQRTQQEDSAVYLCASRLAVNEQFFGPGTRLTVL.

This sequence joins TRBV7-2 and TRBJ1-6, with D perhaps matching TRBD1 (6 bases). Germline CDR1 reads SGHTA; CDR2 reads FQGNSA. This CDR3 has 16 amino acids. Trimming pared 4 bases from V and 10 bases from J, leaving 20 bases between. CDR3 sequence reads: CASSSRGVGGDSPLHF. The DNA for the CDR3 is TGTGCCAGCAGCTCAAGGGGGGTAGGGGGGGACTCACCCCTCCACTTT. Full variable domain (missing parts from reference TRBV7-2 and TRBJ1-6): GAGVSQSPSNKVTEKGKDVELRCDPISGHTALYWYRQSLGQGLEFLIYFQGNSAPDKSGLPSDRFSAERTGGSVSTLTIQRTQQEDSAVYLCASSSRGVGGDSPLHFGNGTRLTVT.

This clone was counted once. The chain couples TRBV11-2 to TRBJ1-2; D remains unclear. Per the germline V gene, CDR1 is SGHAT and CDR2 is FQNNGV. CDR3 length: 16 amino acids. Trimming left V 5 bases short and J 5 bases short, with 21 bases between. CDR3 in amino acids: CASSTYNKGRGYGYTF. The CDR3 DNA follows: TGTGCCAGCAGCACTTACAATAAAGGCAGAGGGTATGGCTACACCTTC.

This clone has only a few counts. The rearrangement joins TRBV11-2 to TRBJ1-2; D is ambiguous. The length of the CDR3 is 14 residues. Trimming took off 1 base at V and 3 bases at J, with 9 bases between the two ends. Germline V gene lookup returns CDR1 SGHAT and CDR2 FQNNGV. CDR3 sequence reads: CASSLGPTYYGYTF. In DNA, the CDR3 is TGTGCCAGCAGCTTAGGGCCTACTTACTATGGCTACACCTTC.

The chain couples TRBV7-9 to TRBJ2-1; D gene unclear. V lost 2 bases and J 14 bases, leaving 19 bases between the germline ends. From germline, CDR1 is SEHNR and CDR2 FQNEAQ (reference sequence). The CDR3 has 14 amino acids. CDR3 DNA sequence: TGTGCCAGCAGCTTAAGTTCTGGCCAGTATTTTAAGTTCTTC. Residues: CASSLSSGQYFKFF.

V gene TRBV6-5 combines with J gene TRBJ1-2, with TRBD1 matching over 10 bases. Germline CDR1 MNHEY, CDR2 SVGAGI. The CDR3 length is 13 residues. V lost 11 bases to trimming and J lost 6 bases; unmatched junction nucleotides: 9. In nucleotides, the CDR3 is TGTGCCGTTCGCCGACAGGGGGCGGATGGCTACACCTTC. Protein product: CAVRRQGADGYTF.

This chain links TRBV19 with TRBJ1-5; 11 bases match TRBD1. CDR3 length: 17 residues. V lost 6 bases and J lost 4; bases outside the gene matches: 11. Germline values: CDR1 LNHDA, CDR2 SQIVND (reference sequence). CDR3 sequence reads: CASSPPRTGGLNQPQHF. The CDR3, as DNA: TGTGCCAGTAGCCCCCCCAGGACAGGGGGCTTAAATCAGCCCCAGCATTTT.

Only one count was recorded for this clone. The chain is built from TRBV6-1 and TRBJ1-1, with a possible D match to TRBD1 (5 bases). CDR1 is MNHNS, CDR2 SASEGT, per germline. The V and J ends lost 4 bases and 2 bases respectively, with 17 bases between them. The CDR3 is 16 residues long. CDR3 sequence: CASSVPRRGENTEAFF. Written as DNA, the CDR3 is TGTGCCAGCAGTGTTCCGAGGAGGGGAGAAAACACTGAAGCTTTCTTT.

Here the CDR3 reads CASSLELGEKLFF. The CDR3 region has the DNA TGTGCCAGCAGCTTAGAGCTCGGTGAAAAACTGTTTTTT. The chain uses TRBV7-6 and TRBJ1-4; D gene uncertain. The CDR3 spans 13 residues. The V and J ends lost 1 base and 7 bases respectively, with 7 bases between them. Germline loops: CDR1 SGHVS, CDR2 FNYEAQ.

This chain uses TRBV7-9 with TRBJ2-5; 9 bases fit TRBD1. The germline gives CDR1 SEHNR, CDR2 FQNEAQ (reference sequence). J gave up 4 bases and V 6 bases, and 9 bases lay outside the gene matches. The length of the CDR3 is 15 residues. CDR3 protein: CASRSSGTGIETQYF. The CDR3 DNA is TGTGCCAGCAGATCCTCCGGGACAGGGATAGAGACCCAGTACTTC.

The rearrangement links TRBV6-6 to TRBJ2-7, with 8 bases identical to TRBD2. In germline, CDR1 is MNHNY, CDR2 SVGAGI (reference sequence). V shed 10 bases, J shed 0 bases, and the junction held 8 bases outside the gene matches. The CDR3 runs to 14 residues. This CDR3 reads CATQDGTSSYEQYF. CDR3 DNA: TGTGCCACCCAGGATGGGACTAGCTCCTACGAGCAGTACTTC.